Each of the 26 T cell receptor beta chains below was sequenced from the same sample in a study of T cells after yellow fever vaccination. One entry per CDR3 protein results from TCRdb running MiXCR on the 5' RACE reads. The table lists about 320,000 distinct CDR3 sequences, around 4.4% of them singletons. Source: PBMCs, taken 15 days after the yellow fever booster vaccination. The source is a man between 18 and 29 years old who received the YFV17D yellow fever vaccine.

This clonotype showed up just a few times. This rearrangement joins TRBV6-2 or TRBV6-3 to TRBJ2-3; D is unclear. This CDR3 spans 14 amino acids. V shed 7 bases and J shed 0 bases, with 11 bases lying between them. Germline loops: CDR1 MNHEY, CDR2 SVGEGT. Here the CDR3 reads CASILGLSTDTQYF. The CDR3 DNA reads TGTGCCAGCATACTGGGGTTAAGCACAGATACGCAGTATTTT.

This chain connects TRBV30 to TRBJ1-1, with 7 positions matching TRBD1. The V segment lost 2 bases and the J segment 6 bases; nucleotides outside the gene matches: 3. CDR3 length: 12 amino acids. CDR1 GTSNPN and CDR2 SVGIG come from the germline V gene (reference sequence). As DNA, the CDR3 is TGTGCCTGGAGTTGGGACAGACCTGAAGCTTTCTTT. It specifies CAWSWDRPEAFF.

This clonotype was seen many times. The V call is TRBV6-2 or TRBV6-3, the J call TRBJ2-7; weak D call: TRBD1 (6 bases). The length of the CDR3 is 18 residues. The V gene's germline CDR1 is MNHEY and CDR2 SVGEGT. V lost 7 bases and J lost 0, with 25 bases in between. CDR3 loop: CASNQPTKQGTSSYEQYV. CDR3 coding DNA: TGTGCCAGCAACCAACCGACCAAACAGGGCACGAGCTCCTACGAGCAGTACGTC.

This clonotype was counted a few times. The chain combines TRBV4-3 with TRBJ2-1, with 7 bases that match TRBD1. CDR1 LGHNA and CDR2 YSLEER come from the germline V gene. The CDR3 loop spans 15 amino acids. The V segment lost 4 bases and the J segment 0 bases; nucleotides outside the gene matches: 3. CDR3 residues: CASSRGQSSYNEQFF. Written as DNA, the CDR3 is TGCGCCAGCAGCCGGGGACAGAGCTCCTACAATGAGCAGTTCTTC.

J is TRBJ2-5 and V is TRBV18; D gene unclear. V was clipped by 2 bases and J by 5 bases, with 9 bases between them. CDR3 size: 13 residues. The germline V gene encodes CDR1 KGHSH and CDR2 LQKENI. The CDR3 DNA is TGTGCCAGCTCACCAGGGGTTGGGGAGACCCAGTACTTC. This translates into CASSPGVGETQYF.

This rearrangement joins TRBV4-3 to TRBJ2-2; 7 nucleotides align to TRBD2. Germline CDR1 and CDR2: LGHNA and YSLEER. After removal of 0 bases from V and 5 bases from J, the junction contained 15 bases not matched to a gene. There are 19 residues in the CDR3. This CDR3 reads CASSQDNFPGLRLTGELFF. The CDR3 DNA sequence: TGCGCCAGCAGCCAAGATAACTTCCCGGGACTACGGTTAACCGGGGAGCTGTTTTTT.

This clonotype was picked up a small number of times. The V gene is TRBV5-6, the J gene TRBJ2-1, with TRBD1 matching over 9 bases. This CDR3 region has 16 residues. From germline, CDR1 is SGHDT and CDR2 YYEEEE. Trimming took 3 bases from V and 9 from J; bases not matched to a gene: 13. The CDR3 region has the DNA TGTGCCAGCAGCTCTGGTGGGACAGGGAGGGTTGGTGAGCAGTTCTTC. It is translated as CASSSGGTGRVGEQFF.

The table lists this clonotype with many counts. The CDR3, as DNA: TGTGCCAGCAGGGTTAAGACCCCTAGGTCCCCCTACAATGAGCAGTTCTTC. Translation: CASRVKTPRSPYNEQFF. V is TRBV6-2 or TRBV6-3 and J is TRBJ2-1, with unresolved D. The V and J ends lost 6 bases and 2 bases respectively, with 20 bases between them. Germline loops: CDR1 MNHEY, CDR2 SVGEGT. CDR3 length: 17 amino acids.

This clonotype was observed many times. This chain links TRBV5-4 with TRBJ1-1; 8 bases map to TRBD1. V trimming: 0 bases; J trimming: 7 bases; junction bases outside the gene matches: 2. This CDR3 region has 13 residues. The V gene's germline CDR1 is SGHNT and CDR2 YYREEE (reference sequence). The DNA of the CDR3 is TGTGCCAGCAGCTTGGGTGGGACAGGTGAAGCTTTCTTT. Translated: CASSLGGTGEAFF.

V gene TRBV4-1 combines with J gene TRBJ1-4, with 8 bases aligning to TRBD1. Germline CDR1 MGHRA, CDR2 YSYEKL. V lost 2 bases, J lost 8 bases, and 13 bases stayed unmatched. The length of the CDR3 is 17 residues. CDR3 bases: TGCGCCAGCAGCCAAAATGGACAGGGCTGGATCGGAGAAAAACTGTTTTTT. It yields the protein CASSQNGQGWIGEKLFF.

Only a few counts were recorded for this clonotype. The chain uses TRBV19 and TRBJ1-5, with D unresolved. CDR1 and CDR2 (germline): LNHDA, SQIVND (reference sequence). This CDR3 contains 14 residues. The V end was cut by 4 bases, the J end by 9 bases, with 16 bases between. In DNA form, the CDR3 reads TGTGCCAGTAGTACAGGACCTTTGCGGTTGCCCCAGCATTTT. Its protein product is CASSTGPLRLPQHF.

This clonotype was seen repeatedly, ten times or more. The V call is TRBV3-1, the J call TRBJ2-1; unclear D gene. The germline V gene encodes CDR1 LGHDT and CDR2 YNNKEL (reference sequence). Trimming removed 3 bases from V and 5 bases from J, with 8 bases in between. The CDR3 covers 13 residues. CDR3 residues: CASSQRRDNEQFF. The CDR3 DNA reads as TGTGCCAGCAGCCAGAGACGGGACAATGAGCAGTTCTTC.

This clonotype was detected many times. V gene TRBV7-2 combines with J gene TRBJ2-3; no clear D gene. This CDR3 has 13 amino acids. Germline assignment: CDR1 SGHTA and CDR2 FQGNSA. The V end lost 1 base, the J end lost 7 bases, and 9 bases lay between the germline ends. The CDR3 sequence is CASSLETGNTQYF. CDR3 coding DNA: TGTGCCAGCAGCTTAGAGACTGGCAATACGCAGTATTTT.

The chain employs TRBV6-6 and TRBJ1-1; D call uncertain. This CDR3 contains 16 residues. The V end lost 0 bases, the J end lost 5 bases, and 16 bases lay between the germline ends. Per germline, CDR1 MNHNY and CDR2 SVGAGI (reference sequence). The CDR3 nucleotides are TGTGCCAGCAGTTACTCCTCGGTTCTGGGGAGGACTGAAGCTTTCTTT. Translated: CASSYSSVLGRTEAFF.

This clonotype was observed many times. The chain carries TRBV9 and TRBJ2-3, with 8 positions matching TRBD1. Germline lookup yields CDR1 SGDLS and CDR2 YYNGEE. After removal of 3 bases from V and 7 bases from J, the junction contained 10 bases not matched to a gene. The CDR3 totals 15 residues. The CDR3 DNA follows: TGTGCCAGCAGCGACCGGGACAGGCTCCTTAATACGCAGTATTTT. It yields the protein CASSDRDRLLNTQYF.

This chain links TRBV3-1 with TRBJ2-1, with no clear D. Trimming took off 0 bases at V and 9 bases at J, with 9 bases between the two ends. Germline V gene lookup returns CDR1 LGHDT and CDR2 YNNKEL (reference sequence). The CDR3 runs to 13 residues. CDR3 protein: CASSQEGIREQFF. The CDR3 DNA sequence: TGTGCCAGCAGCCAAGAAGGGATCCGTGAGCAGTTCTTC.

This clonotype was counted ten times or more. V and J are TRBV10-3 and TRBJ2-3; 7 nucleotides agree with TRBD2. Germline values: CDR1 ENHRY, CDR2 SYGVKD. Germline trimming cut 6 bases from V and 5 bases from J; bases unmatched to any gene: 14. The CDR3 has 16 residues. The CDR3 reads CAISEDSGVSGDTQYF. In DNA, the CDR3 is TGTGCCATCAGCGAAGACAGCGGGGTCTCCGGAGATACGCAGTATTTT.

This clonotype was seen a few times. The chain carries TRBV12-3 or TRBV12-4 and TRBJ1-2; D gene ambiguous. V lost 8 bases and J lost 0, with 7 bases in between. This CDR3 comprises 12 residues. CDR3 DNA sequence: TGTGCCAGCCGAATGACTAACTATGGCTACACCTTC. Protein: CASRMTNYGYTF.

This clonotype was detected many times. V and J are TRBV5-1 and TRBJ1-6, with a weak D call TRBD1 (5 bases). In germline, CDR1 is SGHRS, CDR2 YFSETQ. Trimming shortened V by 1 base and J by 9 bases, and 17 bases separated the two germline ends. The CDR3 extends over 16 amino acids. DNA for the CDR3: TGCGCCAGCAGCTTGAATTACGCAGGGCCGAGTTCACCCCTCCACTTT. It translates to CASSLNYAGPSSPLHF.

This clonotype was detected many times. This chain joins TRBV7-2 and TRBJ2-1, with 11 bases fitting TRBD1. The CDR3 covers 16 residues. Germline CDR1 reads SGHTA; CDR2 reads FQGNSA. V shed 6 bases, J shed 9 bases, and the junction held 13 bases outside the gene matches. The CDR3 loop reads CASSWVPGQGVVEQFF. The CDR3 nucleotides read TGTGCCAGCAGTTGGGTCCCGGGACAGGGGGTAGTTGAGCAGTTCTTC.

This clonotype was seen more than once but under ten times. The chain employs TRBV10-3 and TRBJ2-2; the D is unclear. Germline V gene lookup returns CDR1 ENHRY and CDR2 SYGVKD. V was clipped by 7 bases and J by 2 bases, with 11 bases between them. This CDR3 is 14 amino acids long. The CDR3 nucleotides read TGTGCCATCAAGAAACAGCAAAACACCGGGGAGCTGTTTTTT. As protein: CAIKKQQNTGELFF.

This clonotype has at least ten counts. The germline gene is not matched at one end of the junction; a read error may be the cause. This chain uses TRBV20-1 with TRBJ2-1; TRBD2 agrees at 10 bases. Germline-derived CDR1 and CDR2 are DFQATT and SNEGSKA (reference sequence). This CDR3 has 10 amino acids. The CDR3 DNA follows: TGCAGGCTAGCGGGGGCAGTCGGCATCTTC. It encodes CRLAGAVGIF.

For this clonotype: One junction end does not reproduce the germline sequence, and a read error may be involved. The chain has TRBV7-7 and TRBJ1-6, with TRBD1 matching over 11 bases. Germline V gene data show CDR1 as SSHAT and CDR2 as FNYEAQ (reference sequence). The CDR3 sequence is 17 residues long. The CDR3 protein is CASSLDRDRGWNSPLHF. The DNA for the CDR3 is TGTGCTAGCAGCTTAGACCGGGACAGGGGGTGGAATTCACCCCTCCACTTT. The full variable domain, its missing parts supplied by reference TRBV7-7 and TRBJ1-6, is GAGVSQSPRYKVTKRGQDVTLRCDPISSHATLYWYQQALGQGPEFLTYFNYEAQPDKSGLPSDRFSAERPEGSISTLTIQRTEQRDSAMYRCASSLDRDRGWNSPLHFGNGTRLTVT.

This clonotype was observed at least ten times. The CDR3 loop is CASSETGYEQYV. For the CDR3, the DNA is TGTGCCAGCAGTGAAACGGGATACGAGCAGTACGTC. This chain uses TRBV6-1 with TRBJ2-7, with D possibly TRBD2 on 5 matching bases. Trimming left V 2 bases short and J 4 bases short, with 6 bases between. The CDR3 extends over 12 amino acids. CDR1 is MNHNS and CDR2 is SASEGT in the germline V gene.

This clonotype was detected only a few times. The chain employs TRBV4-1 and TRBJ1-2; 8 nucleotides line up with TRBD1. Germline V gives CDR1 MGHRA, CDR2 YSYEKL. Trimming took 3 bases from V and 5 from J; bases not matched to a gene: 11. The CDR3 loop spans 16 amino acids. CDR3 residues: CASSQETGAILYGYTF. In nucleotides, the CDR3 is TGCGCCAGCAGCCAGGAGACAGGGGCGATTCTTTATGGCTACACCTTC.

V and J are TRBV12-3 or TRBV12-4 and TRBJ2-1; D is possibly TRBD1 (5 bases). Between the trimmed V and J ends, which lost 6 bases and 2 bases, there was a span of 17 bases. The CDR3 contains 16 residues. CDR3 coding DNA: TGTGCCAGCAGCTCCCCTGACAGCCAACCCTACAATGAGCAGTTCTTC. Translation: CASSSPDSQPYNEQFF.